The clone carrying this T cell receptor beta chain came up once. This sample is part of a study of OX40 agonist ivuxolimab in advanced cancers. The CDR3 covers 15 residues. The method was immunoSEQ multiplex PCR; TCRdb's version includes in-frame clones alone and lacks a portion of them. The sample carries under 65,000 clones, approximately 90% recorded once. Sample: CD4+ or CD8+ T cells sorted from blood, taken in a trial of the OX40 agonist ivuxolimab. V usage is TRBV21-1 and J usage is TRBJ2-2. TRBV21-1 is reported as a pseudogene. The sequence was collected from an adult with an advanced solid tumor such as melanoma, head and neck, liver or kidney cancer. CDR3 in DNA: TGTGCCAGCAGCTCGAGGGGAAGGGTCACCGGGGAGCTGTTTTTT. Protein: CASSSRGRVTGELFF.